One TCR beta chain is described in this entry. This record comes from a study of cytomegalovirus exposure and HLA in healthy donors. Per germline, CDR1 MNHNY and CDR2 SVGAGI (reference sequence). Trimming stripped 2 bases from V and 10 bases from J, with 21 bases between. The CDR3 totals 16 residues. The PCR was carried out with 60 Vbeta primers and 13 Jbeta primers. TCRdb's copy holds only in-frame clones and misses some; the assay was immunoSEQ multiplex PCR. Of 140,000 or so clones detected, 80% appear once; the ten largest clones hold about 4.3%. The sequencing input was PBMCs. The source is a man in his forties in good health and CMV-seronegative. V and J are TRBV6-6 and TRBJ1-5; tentative D call: TRBD1 (6 bases). CDR3 nucleotide sequence: TGTGCCAGCAGTTACGAGGTCAGGGGCCTTGTACCTCCCCAGCATTTT. Protein product: CASSYEVRGLVPPQHF.